The 29 T cell receptor beta chains in this list originate from one sample, sequenced in a study of regulatory T cells in long-lasting Graves disease. Investigators prepared the TCR beta libraries by applying iRepertoire HTBI primers and Arm-PCR of CDR3 regions. TCRdb reprocessed the multiplex PCR reads with MiXCR, giving one entry per CDR3 protein. The data show 420,000 or so distinct CDR3 sequences, with about 20% seen just once and approximately 28% held by the top ten. Regarding time point: persistent/refractory GD, antithyroid drugs over 5 years with positive TRAb. RNA from PBMCs was the source of the TCR library. The specimen was peripheral blood mononuclear cells (PBMCs), collected when the disease was refractory, from a patient treated with antithyroid drugs. The origin of the receptors is a female donor with Graves disease.

The count of this clonotype is one. V and J are TRBV20-1 and TRBJ2-2; TRBD1 aligns across 11 bases. CDR3 size: 13 residues. Germline CDR1 and CDR2: DFQATT and SNEGSKA (reference sequence). The V and J ends lost 6 bases and 6 bases, in that order; junction bases with no gene match: 3. Written as DNA, the CDR3 is TGCAGTGCCCGGGACAGGGGGGCCGGGGAGCTGTTTTTT. Its protein product is CSARDRGAGELFF.

V and J are TRBV20-1 and TRBJ2-3, with TRBD2 identical over 10 bases. V lost 3 bases to trimming and J lost 2 bases; unmatched junction nucleotides: 5. Germline CDR1 is DFQATT and CDR2 is SNEGSKA (reference sequence). This CDR3 is 15 amino acids long. This CDR3 is CSASVLAGFTDTQYF. DNA for the CDR3: TGCAGTGCTAGTGTACTAGCGGGGTTCACAGATACGCAGTATTTT.

This chain uses TRBV19 with TRBJ1-2; D not certain. The CDR3 extends over 13 amino acids. From germline, CDR1 is LNHDA and CDR2 SQIVND (reference sequence). Trimming shortened V by 8 bases and J by 1 base, and 11 bases separated the two germline ends. In nucleotides, the CDR3 is TGTGCCAGTCGAAGGACGGATAACTATGGCTACACCTTC. Translating it yields CASRRTDNYGYTF.

This clonotype was counted between two and nine times. The V and J genes are TRBV7-8 and TRBJ2-7; 7 bases line up with TRBD1. The CDR3 covers 13 residues. The V segment lost 5 bases and the J segment 5 bases; nucleotides outside the gene matches: 6. The germline CDR1 and CDR2 sequences are SGHVS and FQNEAQ. The CDR3 DNA reads as TGTGCCAGCAGCCTGGACAGGCTGCACGAGCAGTACTTC. Encoded protein: CASSLDRLHEQYF.

This clonotype was observed many times. The rearrangement uses TRBV7-8 and TRBJ2-7; 9 bases align to TRBD2. The trim removed 1 base at V and 2 bases at J, leaving 3 bases unmatched. This CDR3 region has 15 residues. Germline V lookup: CDR1 SGHVS, CDR2 FQNEAQ. CDR3 sequence reads: CASSLELAGPYEQYF. The DNA of the CDR3 is TGTGCCAGCAGCTTAGAACTAGCGGGCCCCTACGAGCAGTACTTC.

The table lists this clonotype with many counts. In DNA, the CDR3 is TGTGCCAGACAGACCGGAGGTGGCTACACCTTC. This codes for CARQTGGGYTF. The rearrangement joins TRBV2 to TRBJ1-2; D not resolved. The CDR3 runs to 11 residues. Germline V CDR1 and CDR2: SNHLY, FYNNEI. V was clipped by 9 bases and J by 7 bases, with 12 bases between them.

This clonotype showed up just a few times. The chain recombines TRBV6-1 with TRBJ2-7; 10 nucleotides agree with TRBD2. The germline V gene encodes CDR1 MNHNS and CDR2 SASEGT. The J segment lost 2 bases and the V segment lost 5 bases, leaving 12 bases of the junction unmatched. The CDR3 is 17 residues long. The CDR3 protein is CASSPQPAGGRTYEQYF. The CDR3 coding sequence is TGTGCCAGCAGTCCCCAGCCAGCGGGAGGGAGGACCTACGAGCAGTACTTC.

The chain links TRBV19 to TRBJ1-1, with D unclear. Germline lookup yields CDR1 LNHDA and CDR2 SQIVND (reference sequence). This CDR3 is built from 13 residues. The V gene lost 1 base and the J gene lost 3 bases, with 6 bases spanning the gap. The CDR3 DNA follows: TGTGCCAGTAGTATAGTGCGGGACACTGAAGCTTTCTTT. Translating it yields CASSIVRDTEAFF.

With respect to this clonotype: This sequence may be a read error, since a much larger clone differs from it by one base. The chain recombines TRBV6-9 with TRBJ1-3; 8 bases fit TRBD1. The CDR3 covers 17 residues. Looked up from germline, CDR1 is MNHGY and CDR2 is SVAAGI. The J segment lost 0 bases and the V segment lost 7 bases, leaving 11 bases of the junction unmatched. The CDR3 sequence is CASNYPGQGSSGNTIYF. The DNA of the CDR3 is TGTGCCAGCAATTACCCCGGACAGGGCAGCTCTGGAAACACCATATATTTT.

This clonotype showed up many times. The genes are TRBV6-2 or TRBV6-3 and TRBJ2-7, with TRBD2 matching 10 bases. Germline V gives CDR1 MNHEY, CDR2 SVGEGT. The CDR3 has 17 residues. V was pared by 2 bases and J by 3 bases, with 10 bases of the junction left unmatched. The CDR3 DNA sequence: TGTGCCAGCAGTTACGAGGGGGCTAGCGGGAGTCGCTACGAGCAGTACTTC. It codes for CASSYEGASGSRYEQYF.

With regard to this clonotype: One end of the junction is discordant with germline, which a read error may explain. This sequence joins TRBV5-5 and TRBJ1-1; the D is unclear. In germline, CDR1 is SGHKS, CDR2 YYEKEE (reference sequence). This CDR3 spans 15 amino acids. In DNA, the CDR3 is TGCGCCAGCAGCTTGGCCGGGGAGGGAAACACTGAAGCTTTCTTT. Protein sequence: CASSLAGEGNTEAFF.

CDR3 DNA: TGCAGCGTTCGGGAGGGATATTATGGCTACACCTTC. This codes for CSVREGYYGYTF. V and J are TRBV29-1 and TRBJ1-2; D unresolved. The V and J ends lost 5 bases and 5 bases respectively, with 12 bases between them. Germline values: CDR1 SQVTM, CDR2 ANQGSEA. This CDR3 is 12 amino acids long.

The chain carries TRBV5-4 and TRBJ1-1; a weak D match, TRBD1 (6 bases). The V end was cut by 0 bases, the J end by 3 bases, with 9 bases between. The germline gives CDR1 SGHNT, CDR2 YYREEE (reference sequence). The CDR3 is 14 residues long. The CDR3, as DNA: TGTGCCAGCAGCTTGGATTGGGGGCACACTGAAGCTTTCTTT. Translated, it gives CASSLDWGHTEAFF.

The chain recombines TRBV29-1 with TRBJ1-4; D is perhaps TRBD1 (6 bases). The CDR3 loop spans 15 amino acids. Germline assignment: CDR1 SQVTM and CDR2 ANQGSEA. Trimming took off 5 bases at V and 0 bases at J, with 13 bases between the two ends. The CDR3 protein is CSVTTSGATNEKLFF. The CDR3 bases are TGCAGCGTTACAACCTCAGGGGCAACTAATGAAAAACTGTTTTTT.

This clonotype was observed many times. The V and J genes are TRBV28 and TRBJ1-5; 10 bases align to TRBD1. This CDR3 has 14 amino acids. The germline CDR1 and CDR2 sequences are MDHEN and SYDVKM. The junction had 9 bases not matched to a gene; V was cut back by 10 bases and J by 6 bases. CDR3 loop: CAIRPGTGVQPQHF. The CDR3 region has the DNA TGTGCCATTCGACCAGGGACAGGGGTTCAGCCCCAGCATTTT.

The chain employs TRBV7-6 and TRBJ1-6; no definite D call. The CDR3 spans 15 residues. Germline CDR1 is SGHVS and CDR2 is FNYEAQ. Trimming removed 5 bases from V and 7 bases from J, with 15 bases in between. CDR3: CASSARPDRNSPLHF. For the CDR3, the DNA is TGTGCCAGCAGCGCCCGCCCCGACCGCAATTCACCCCTCCACTTT.

This clonotype was seen many times. The chain employs TRBV7-2 and TRBJ2-7, with 10 nucleotides matching TRBD2. The CDR3 sequence is 15 residues long. CDR1 is SGHTA and CDR2 is FQGNSA in the germline V gene. The V gene end was trimmed by 4 bases and the J gene end by 4 bases; junction bases not matched to a gene: 7. The CDR3 spells CASSSYGTSVYEQYF. CDR3 DNA: TGTGCCAGCAGCTCGTACGGGACTAGCGTTTACGAGCAGTACTTC.

This clonotype was recorded a few times. The chain couples TRBV7-2 to TRBJ2-5; D remains ambiguous. Trimming left V 5 bases short and J 0 bases short, with 16 bases between. The CDR3 totals 16 residues. Per the germline V gene, CDR1 is SGHTA and CDR2 is FQGNSA. The CDR3 DNA is TGTGCCAGCAGCCTAAATGGGGAAAAATACCAAGAGACCCAGTACTTC. It is translated as CASSLNGEKYQETQYF.

This clonotype was found a few times. The genes are TRBV4-3 and TRBJ1-2; D might be TRBD1 (6 bases). Trimming took 0 bases from V and 7 from J, leaving 15 bases between them. CDR3 length equals 15 residues. In germline, CDR1 is LGHNA, CDR2 YSLEER. The CDR3 loop reads CASSQDGQGIAGYTF. The CDR3, as DNA: TGCGCCAGCAGCCAAGATGGGCAGGGGATTGCTGGCTACACCTTC.

This clonotype has ten or more counts. The rearrangement joins TRBV6-1 to TRBJ2-7; 11 bases are a match to TRBD2. With V trimmed by 8 bases and J by 4 bases, 7 bases remained unmatched. Per germline, CDR1 MNHNS and CDR2 SASEGT. The CDR3 length is 14 residues. Written as DNA, the CDR3 is TGTGCCAGCGAACTAGCGGGAGATAGGTACGAGCAGTACTTC. It is translated as CASELAGDRYEQYF.

This clonotype was observed a handful of times. The CDR3 is CSARDNSARAGELFF. In nucleotides, the CDR3 is TGCAGTGCTAGAGATAATAGTGCACGAGCCGGGGAGCTGTTTTTT. V is TRBV20-1 and J is TRBJ2-2; D gene uncertain. V shed 0 bases and J shed 6 bases, with 14 bases lying between them. CDR3 length equals 15 residues. Germline CDR1 DFQATT, CDR2 SNEGSKA (reference sequence).

This chain uses TRBV5-5 with TRBJ2-4; D uncertain. Germline V gene data show CDR1 as SGHKS and CDR2 as YYEKEE (reference sequence). V lost 0 bases and J lost 10, with 20 bases in between. The CDR3 has 16 residues. The CDR3 is CASSLVLGAGPKIQYF. Here the CDR3 DNA reads TGTGCCAGCAGCTTGGTTTTGGGCGCAGGACCTAAAATTCAGTACTTC.

This clonotype was picked up many times. This rearrangement joins TRBV12-3 or TRBV12-4 to TRBJ2-5; D is tentatively TRBD1 or TRBD2 (5 bases each). The CDR3 is made up of 15 amino acids. V dropped 5 bases and J dropped 9 bases, with 22 bases sitting between them. CDR3 protein: CASSPGGNRPEAQYF. The CDR3 nucleotides read TGTGCCAGCAGTCCAGGTGGGAACAGGCCGGAGGCCCAGTACTTC.

In this sample, this clonotype turned up a few times. The CDR3 loop is CASSHRRKETQYF. CDR3 DNA: TGTGCCAGCAGTCACCGGCGGAAAGAGACCCAGTACTTC. This chain links TRBV7-6 with TRBJ2-5; no reliable D call. The germline V gene encodes CDR1 SGHVS and CDR2 FNYEAQ. This CDR3 contains 13 residues. Trimming pared 6 bases from V and 3 bases from J, leaving 11 bases between.

This clonotype was picked up a small number of times. This chain joins TRBV6-1 and TRBJ1-5; no definite D call. The CDR3 contains 15 residues. Deletions cut 7 bases from V and 2 bases from J, with 15 bases between. Germline V lookup: CDR1 MNHNS, CDR2 SASEGT. The CDR3 spells CASTLNPVGNQPQHF. CDR3 nucleotide sequence: TGTGCCAGCACCCTGAACCCGGTTGGCAATCAGCCCCAGCATTTT.

This clonotype was picked up a small number of times. Here the CDR3 reads CAWSRDRFDGYTF. The DNA of the CDR3 is TGTGCCTGGAGTAGGGACAGGTTTGATGGCTACACCTTC. V gene TRBV30 combines with J gene TRBJ1-2, with 8 bases fitting TRBD1. Losses at the gene ends were 2 bases for V and 6 bases for J; bases not matched to a gene: 5. The CDR3 is made up of 13 amino acids. Germline V gene lookup returns CDR1 GTSNPN and CDR2 SVGIG (reference sequence).

The V call is TRBV29-1, the J call TRBJ1-4; no clear D. The germline V gene has CDR1 SQVTM and CDR2 ANQGSEA. With 1 base removed from V and 7 bases from J, the gap between germline ends came to 16 bases. The CDR3 spans 15 residues. CDR3 sequence (DNA): TGCAGCGTTGAAGTACTTAAGGGAGGAGGTGAAAAACTGTTTTTT. Residues: CSVEVLKGGGEKLFF.

This clonotype appeared a single time. This chain uses TRBV7-8 with TRBJ2-3, with TRBD2 matching over 8 bases. V lost 6 bases and J lost 5; bases outside the gene matches: 1. The CDR3 is made up of 12 amino acids. Germline-derived CDR1 and CDR2 are SGHVS and FQNEAQ. For the CDR3, the DNA is TGTGCCAGCAGACTAGCGGAAGATACGCAGTATTTT. This encodes CASRLAEDTQYF.

The chain employs TRBV19 and TRBJ1-4; D possibly corresponds to TRBD1 (5 bases). Germline V gene sequence: CDR1 LNHDA, CDR2 SQIVND (reference sequence). The germline V and J ends were trimmed by 3 bases and 7 bases, with 15 bases remaining between them. The length of the CDR3 is 15 residues. CDR3 in DNA: TGTGCCAGTAGTATGCCCCAGGGTTATCGTGAAAAACTGTTTTTT. Protein product: CASSMPQGYREKLFF.